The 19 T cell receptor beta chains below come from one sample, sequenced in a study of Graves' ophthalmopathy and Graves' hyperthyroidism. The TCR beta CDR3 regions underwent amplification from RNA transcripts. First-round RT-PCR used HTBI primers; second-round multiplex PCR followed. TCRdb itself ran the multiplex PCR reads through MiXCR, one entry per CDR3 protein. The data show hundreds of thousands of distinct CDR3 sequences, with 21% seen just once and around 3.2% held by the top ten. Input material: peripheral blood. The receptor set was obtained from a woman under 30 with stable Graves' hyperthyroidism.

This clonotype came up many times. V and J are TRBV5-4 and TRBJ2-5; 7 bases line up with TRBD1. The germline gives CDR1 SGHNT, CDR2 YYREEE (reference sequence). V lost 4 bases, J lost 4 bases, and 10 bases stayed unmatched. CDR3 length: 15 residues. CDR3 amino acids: CASSSRQGTVETQYF. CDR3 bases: TGTGCCAGCAGCAGTCGACAGGGCACGGTAGAGACCCAGTACTTC.

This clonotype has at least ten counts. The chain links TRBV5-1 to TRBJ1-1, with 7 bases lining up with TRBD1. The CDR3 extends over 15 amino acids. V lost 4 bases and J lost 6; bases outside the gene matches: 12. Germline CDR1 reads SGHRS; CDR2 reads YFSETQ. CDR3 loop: CASSSEGRQGAEAFF. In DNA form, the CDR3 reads TGCGCCAGCAGCAGCGAGGGCAGGCAGGGGGCTGAAGCTTTCTTT.

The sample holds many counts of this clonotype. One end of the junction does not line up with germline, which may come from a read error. The chain's CDR3 is CASSERTSGRETQCF. The CDR3 DNA follows: TGTGCCAGCAGCGAACGGACTAGCGGGAGAGAGACCCAGTGCTTC. The chain recombines TRBV28 with TRBJ2-5; 13 bases are shared with TRBD2. The CDR3 length is 15 residues. Looked up from germline, CDR1 is MDHEN and CDR2 is SYDVKM.

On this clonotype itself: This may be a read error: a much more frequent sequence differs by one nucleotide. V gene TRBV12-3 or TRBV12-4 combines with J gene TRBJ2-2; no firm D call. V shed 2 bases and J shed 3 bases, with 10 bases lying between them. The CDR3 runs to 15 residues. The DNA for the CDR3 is TGTGCCAGCAGTTTACAACAACCGTACACCGGGGAGCTGTTTTTT. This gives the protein CASSLQQPYTGELFF.

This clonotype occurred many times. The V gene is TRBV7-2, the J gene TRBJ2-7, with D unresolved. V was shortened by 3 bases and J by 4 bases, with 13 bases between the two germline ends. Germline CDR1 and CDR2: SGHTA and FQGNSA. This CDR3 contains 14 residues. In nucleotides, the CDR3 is TGTGCCAGCAGCTTCAGCGTGCGCGGATACGAGCAGTACTTC. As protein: CASSFSVRGYEQYF.

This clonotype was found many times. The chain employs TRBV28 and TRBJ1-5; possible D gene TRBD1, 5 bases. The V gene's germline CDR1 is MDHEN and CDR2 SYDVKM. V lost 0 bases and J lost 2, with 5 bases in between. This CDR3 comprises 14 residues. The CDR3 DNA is TGTGCCAGCAGTTTATGGGGGGGCAATCAGCCCCAGCATTTT. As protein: CASSLWGGNQPQHF.

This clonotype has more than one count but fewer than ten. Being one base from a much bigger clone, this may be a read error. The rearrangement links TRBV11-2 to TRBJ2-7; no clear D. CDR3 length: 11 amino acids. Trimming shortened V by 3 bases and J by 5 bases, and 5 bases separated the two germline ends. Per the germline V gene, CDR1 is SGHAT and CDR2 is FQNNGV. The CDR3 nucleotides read TGTGCCAGCAGCTTCGCCAACGAGCAGTACTTC. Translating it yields CASSFANEQYF. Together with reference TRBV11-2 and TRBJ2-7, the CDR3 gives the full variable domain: EAGVAQSPRYKIIEKRQSVAFWCNPISGHATLYWYQQILGQGPKLLIQFQNNGVVDDSQLPKDRFSAERLKGVDSTLKIQPAKLEDSAVYLCASSFANEQYFGPGTRLTVT.

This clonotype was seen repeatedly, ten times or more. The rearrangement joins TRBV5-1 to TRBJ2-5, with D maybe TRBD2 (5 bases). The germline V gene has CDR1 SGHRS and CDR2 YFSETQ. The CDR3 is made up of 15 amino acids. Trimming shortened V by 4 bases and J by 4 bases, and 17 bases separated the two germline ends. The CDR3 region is CASSGRVRHRETQYF. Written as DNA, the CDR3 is TGCGCCAGCAGCGGGAGAGTCCGCCATCGAGAGACCCAGTACTTC.

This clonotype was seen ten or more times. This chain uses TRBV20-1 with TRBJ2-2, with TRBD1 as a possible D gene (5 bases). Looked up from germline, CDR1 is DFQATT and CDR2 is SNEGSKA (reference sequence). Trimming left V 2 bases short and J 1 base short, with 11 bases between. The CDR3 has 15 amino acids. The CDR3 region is CSARKTGQNTGELFF. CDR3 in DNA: TGCAGTGCTAGAAAGACCGGACAGAACACCGGGGAGCTGTTTTTT.

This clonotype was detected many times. CDR3 in amino acids: CAISESGGYTF. Written as DNA, the CDR3 is TGTGCCATCAGTGAGTCTGGGGGCTACACCTTC. The chain couples TRBV10-3 to TRBJ1-2; D not resolved. The length of the CDR3 is 11 residues. In germline, CDR1 is ENHRY, CDR2 SYGVKD. V was trimmed by 0 bases and J by 8 bases, leaving 4 bases between them.

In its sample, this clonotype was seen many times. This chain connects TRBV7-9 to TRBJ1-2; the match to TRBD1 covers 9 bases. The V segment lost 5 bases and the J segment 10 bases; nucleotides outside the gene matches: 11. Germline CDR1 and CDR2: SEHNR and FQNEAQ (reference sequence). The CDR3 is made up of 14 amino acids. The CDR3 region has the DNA TGTGCCAGCAGCCTGAAACGGGACAGGGAAGACTACACCTTC. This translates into CASSLKRDREDYTF.

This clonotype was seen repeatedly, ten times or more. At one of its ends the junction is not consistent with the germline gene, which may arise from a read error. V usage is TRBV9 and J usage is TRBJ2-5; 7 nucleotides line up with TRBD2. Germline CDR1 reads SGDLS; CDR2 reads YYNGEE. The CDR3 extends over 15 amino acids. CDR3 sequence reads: CASSPLADTQEAQYF. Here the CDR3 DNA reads TGTGCCAGCAGTCCCCTAGCGGACACCCAAGAGGCCCAGTACTTC.

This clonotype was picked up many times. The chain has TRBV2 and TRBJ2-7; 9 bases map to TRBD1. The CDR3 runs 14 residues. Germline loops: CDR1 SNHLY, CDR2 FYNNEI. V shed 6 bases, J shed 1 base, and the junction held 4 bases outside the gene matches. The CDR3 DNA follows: TGTGCCAGCAGAGTGACAGGGGGGTCCTACGAGCAGTACTTC. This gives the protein CASRVTGGSYEQYF.

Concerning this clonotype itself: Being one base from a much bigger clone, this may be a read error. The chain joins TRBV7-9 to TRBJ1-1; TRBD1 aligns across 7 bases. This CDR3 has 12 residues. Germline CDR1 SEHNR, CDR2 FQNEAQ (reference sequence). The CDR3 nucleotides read TGTTCCAGCAGCCCAGGGGGGTCTGAAGCTTTCTTT. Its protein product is CSSSPGGSEAFF. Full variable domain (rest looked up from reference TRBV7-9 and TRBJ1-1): DTGVSQNPRHKITKRGQNVTFRCDPISEHNRLYWYRQTLGQGPEFLTYFQNEAQLEKSRLLSDRFSAERPKGSFSTLEIQRTEQGDSAMYLCSSSPGGSEAFFGQGTRLTVV.

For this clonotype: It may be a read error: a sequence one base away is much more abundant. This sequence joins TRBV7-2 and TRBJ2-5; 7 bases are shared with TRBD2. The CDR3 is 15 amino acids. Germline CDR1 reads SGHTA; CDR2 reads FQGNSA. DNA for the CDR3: TGTGCCGGCAGCTTAGAAGGGAGGGTTAAGGAGACCGAGTACTTC. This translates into CAGSLEGRVKETEYF. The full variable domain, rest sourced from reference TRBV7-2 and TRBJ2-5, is GAGVSQSPSNKVTEKGKDVELRCDPISGHTALYWYRQSLGQGLEFLIYFQGNSAPDKSGLPSDRFSAERTGGSVSTLTIQRTQQEDSAVYLCAGSLEGRVKETEYFGPGTRLLVL.

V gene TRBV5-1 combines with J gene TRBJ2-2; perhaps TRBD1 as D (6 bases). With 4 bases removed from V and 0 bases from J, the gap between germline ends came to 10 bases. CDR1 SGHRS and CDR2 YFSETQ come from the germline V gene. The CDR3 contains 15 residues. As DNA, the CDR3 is TGCGCCAGCAGCGCCAGGGGACCGAACACCGGGGAGCTGTTTTTT. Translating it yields CASSARGPNTGELFF.

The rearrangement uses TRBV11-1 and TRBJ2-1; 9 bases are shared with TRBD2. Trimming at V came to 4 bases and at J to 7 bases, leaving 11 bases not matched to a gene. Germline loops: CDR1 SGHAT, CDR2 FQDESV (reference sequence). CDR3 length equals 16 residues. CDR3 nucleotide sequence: TGTGCCAGCAGCTCCAGATTGGCGGGAGGGATGAATGAGCAGTTCTTC. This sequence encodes CASSSRLAGGMNEQFF.

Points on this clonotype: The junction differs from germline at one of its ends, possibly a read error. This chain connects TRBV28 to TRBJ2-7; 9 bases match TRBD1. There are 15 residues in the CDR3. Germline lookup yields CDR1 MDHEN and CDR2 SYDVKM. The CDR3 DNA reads TGTGCCAACAGTTCGGGACAGGGACTCCCCCCAGAGCAGTACTTC. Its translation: CANSSGQGLPPEQYF.

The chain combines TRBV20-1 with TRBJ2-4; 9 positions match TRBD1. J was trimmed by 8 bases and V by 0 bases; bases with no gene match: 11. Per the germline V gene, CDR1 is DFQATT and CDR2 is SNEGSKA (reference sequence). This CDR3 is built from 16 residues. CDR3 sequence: CSAREYGTGIRDIQYF. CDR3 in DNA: TGCAGTGCTAGAGAGTATGGGACAGGGATTAGGGACATTCAGTACTTC.